These 18 T cell receptor beta chains were sequenced from one sample in a study of a mutant IDH1 vaccine in newly diagnosed glioma. Sequenced by immunoSEQ multiplex PCR; TCRdb stores in-frame clones only, minus some. The table has approximately 92,000 clones, around three quarters seen once. The sample's time point: baseline, week 1 (first vaccination visit). Treatment specified: pre-vaccination baseline after standard-of-care therapy. The sequencing used PBMCs, collected from a glioma patient treated with radiotherapy, temozolomide or both. The source of these receptors is a man aged 35 to 55 with glioma.

The V call is TRBV30, the J call TRBJ2-7; tentatively, D is TRBD2 (5 bases). V dropped 8 bases and J dropped 3 bases, with 17 bases sitting between them. This CDR3 region has 13 residues. Per the germline V gene, CDR1 is GTSNPN and CDR2 is SVGIG (reference sequence). The CDR3 nucleotides are TGTGCCCGGGGTGGGTTCAACCTCTACGAGCAGTACTTC. This translates into CARGGFNLYEQYF.

This clone was picked up a small number of times. The chain uses TRBV7-2 and TRBJ1-3; D perhaps matches TRBD1 (5 bases). The CDR3 is 14 amino acids. Germline-derived CDR1 and CDR2 are SGHTA and FQGNSA. V was trimmed by 4 bases and J by 2 bases, leaving 9 bases between them. This chain's CDR3 is CASSYQGTGNTIYF. The CDR3 bases are TGTGCCAGCAGCTACCAGGGAACTGGAAACACCATATATTTT.

The J gene is TRBJ2-2, the V gene TRBV5-6; TRBD1 matches 9 bases. The CDR3 has 15 residues. The germline CDR1 and CDR2 sequences are SGHDT and YYEEEE. V gave up 5 bases and J gave up 7 bases; unmatched junction bases: 9. CDR3 bases: TGTGCCAGCAGACCGCCGGGACAGGGCGTCGGGGAGCTGTTTTTT. The encoded protein is CASRPPGQGVGELFF.

The V call is TRBV11-2, the J call TRBJ2-7; TRBD1 matches 10 bases. Trimming at V came to 1 base and at J to 4 bases, leaving 1 base not matched to a gene. The CDR3 covers 14 residues. Germline V lookup: CDR1 SGHAT, CDR2 FQNNGV. The CDR3 loop is CASSLGQGAYEQYF. The DNA for the CDR3 is TGTGCCAGCAGCTTAGGACAGGGGGCTTACGAGCAGTACTTC.

The V call is TRBV7-2, the J call TRBJ1-1; D perhaps matches TRBD1 (5 bases). CDR1 is SGHTA, CDR2 FQGNSA, per germline. This CDR3 contains 13 residues. The V gene lost 5 bases and the J gene lost 0 bases, with 7 bases spanning the gap. CDR3 loop: CASSRQMNTEAFF. CDR3 bases: TGTGCCAGCAGCCGACAGATGAACACTGAAGCTTTCTTT.

This chain connects TRBV5-4 to TRBJ2-2; D call uncertain. Germline lookup yields CDR1 SGHNT and CDR2 YYREEE (reference sequence). CDR3 length: 11 amino acids. V was pared by 4 bases and J by 5 bases, with 3 bases between. In DNA, the CDR3 is TGTGCCAGCAGCAAAACCGGGGAGCTGTTTTTT. Residues: CASSKTGELFF.

The chain has TRBV19 and TRBJ1-5; D gene uncertain. V was pared by 7 bases and J by 0 bases, with 16 bases between. The germline V gene encodes CDR1 LNHDA and CDR2 SQIVND (reference sequence). The CDR3 consists of 16 residues. The DNA of the CDR3 is TGTGCCAGTACCTCGGATCCGAGTTTTAGCAATCAGCCCCAGCATTTT. It specifies CASTSDPSFSNQPQHF.

In its sample, this clone was seen a few times. The rearrangement uses TRBV14 and TRBJ2-5, with D possibly being TRBD2 (6 bases). Germline CDR1 is SGHDN and CDR2 is FVKESK. The CDR3 spans 13 residues. V was shortened by 6 bases and J by 9 bases, with 17 bases between the two germline ends. In DNA, the CDR3 is TGTGCCAGCAGTCTCCTCAGCGGGTTGGCCCAGTACTTC. This codes for CASSLLSGLAQYF. Using reference TRBV14 and TRBJ2-5 for the parts outside the CDR3, the full variable domain is EAGVTQFPSHSVIEKGQTVTLRCDPISGHDNLYWYRRVMGKEIKFLLHFVKESKQDESGMPNNRFLAERTGGTYSTLKVQPAELEDSGVYFCASSLLSGLAQYFGPGTRLLVL.

This clone was recorded a few times. The gene calls are TRBV19 and TRBJ1-6, with D possibly matching TRBD1 (6 bases). Deletions cut 8 bases from V and 5 bases from J, with 13 bases between. This CDR3 comprises 14 residues. Germline V lookup: CDR1 LNHDA, CDR2 SQIVND (reference sequence). The CDR3 coding sequence is TGTGCCAGTTCCATTGGACAGAATAATTCACCCCTCCACTTT. This encodes CASSIGQNNSPLHF.

This sequence joins TRBV7-2 and TRBJ1-2, with a tentative D call TRBD1 (5 bases). The CDR3 is 13 amino acids. Trimming took off 5 bases at V and 6 bases at J, with 13 bases between the two ends. Looked up from germline, CDR1 is SGHTA and CDR2 is FQGNSA. The CDR3 sequence: CASSVRDFDGYTF. The CDR3 region has the DNA TGTGCCAGCAGCGTCCGGGACTTCGATGGCTACACCTTC.

V is TRBV19 and J is TRBJ1-5; no clear D. The V end lost 3 bases, the J end lost 0 bases, and 6 bases lay between the germline ends. Germline CDR1 is LNHDA and CDR2 is SQIVND (reference sequence). The CDR3 runs to 14 residues. In DNA, the CDR3 is TGTGCCAGTAGTATCCGGGATAGCAATCAGCCCCAGCATTTT. It yields the protein CASSIRDSNQPQHF.

The V call is TRBV6-5, the J call TRBJ1-2, with 7 bases lining up with TRBD1. CDR3 length: 14 amino acids. The V gene end was trimmed by 4 bases and the J gene end by 8 bases; junction bases not matched to a gene: 10. Germline loops: CDR1 MNHEY, CDR2 SVGAGI. This CDR3 is CASSLRQGLGGYTF. The CDR3 DNA reads as TGTGCCAGCAGTTTAAGACAGGGATTGGGAGGCTACACCTTC.

V and J are TRBV7-9 and TRBJ2-5; 14 bases agree with TRBD2. CDR1 and CDR2 (germline): SEHNR, FQNEAQ (reference sequence). The CDR3 is made up of 16 amino acids. Unmatched junction bases numbered 7, after V lost 5 bases and J lost 5 bases. The CDR3 coding sequence is TGTGCCAGCAGCACTACGACTAGCGGGAGGGTGGAGACCCAGTACTTC. Translated, it gives CASSTTTSGRVETQYF.

The V call is TRBV6-5, the J call TRBJ2-5, with D unclear. Deletions cut 6 bases from V and 2 bases from J, with 13 bases between. The germline CDR1 and CDR2 sequences are MNHEY and SVGAGI. This CDR3 spans 14 amino acids. CDR3 sequence: CASRTTEQQETQYF. The CDR3 DNA follows: TGTGCCAGCAGGACGACGGAACAGCAAGAGACCCAGTACTTC.

The V gene is TRBV19, the J gene TRBJ1-1; D remains ambiguous. The CDR3 loop spans 11 amino acids. V lost 4 bases to trimming and J lost 3 bases, with 3 bases between them. CDR1 is LNHDA, CDR2 SQIVND, per germline (reference sequence). The CDR3 loop is CASSTYTEAFF. As DNA, the CDR3 is TGTGCCAGTAGTACGTACACTGAAGCTTTCTTT.

The J gene is TRBJ2-3, the V gene TRBV10-3; D is tentatively TRBD1 or TRBD2 (6 bases each). Trimming stripped 8 bases from V and 8 bases from J, with 29 bases between. The germline gives CDR1 ENHRY, CDR2 SYGVKD. The CDR3 has 17 amino acids. In DNA form, the CDR3 reads TGTGCCATCGGACTCCCTAAGGGGGGAAGTCAATTTGGTACGCAGTATTTT. As protein: CAIGLPKGGSQFGTQYF.

The chain is built from TRBV2 and TRBJ1-1; tentatively, D is TRBD1 (5 bases). Germline lookup yields CDR1 SNHLY and CDR2 FYNNEI. With 11 bases removed from V and 11 bases from J, the gap between germline ends came to 30 bases. The CDR3 covers 15 residues. The CDR3 DNA follows: TGTGCCGCCAGCACGGGAACAGGAAGCCCCCGGGAGGCTTTCTTT. Its protein is CAASTGTGSPREAFF.

The chain combines TRBV18 with TRBJ1-1; D may be TRBD1 (5 bases). CDR3 size: 15 residues. Germline loops: CDR1 KGHSH, CDR2 LQKENI. V gave up 4 bases and J gave up 1 base, with 13 bases separating them. The CDR3 sequence is CASSQTGTANTEAFF. The CDR3 nucleotides read TGTGCCAGCTCACAAACCGGGACGGCGAACACTGAAGCTTTCTTT.